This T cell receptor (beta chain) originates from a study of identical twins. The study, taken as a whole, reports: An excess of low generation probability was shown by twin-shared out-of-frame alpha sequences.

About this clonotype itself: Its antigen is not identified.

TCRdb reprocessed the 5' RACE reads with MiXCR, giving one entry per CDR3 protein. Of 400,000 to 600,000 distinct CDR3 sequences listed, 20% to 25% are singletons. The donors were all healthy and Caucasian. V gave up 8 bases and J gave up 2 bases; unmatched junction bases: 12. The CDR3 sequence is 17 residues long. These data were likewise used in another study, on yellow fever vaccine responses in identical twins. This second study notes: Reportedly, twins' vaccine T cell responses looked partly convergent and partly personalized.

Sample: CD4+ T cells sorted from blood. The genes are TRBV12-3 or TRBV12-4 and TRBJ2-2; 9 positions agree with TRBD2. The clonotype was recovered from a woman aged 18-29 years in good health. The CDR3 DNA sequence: TGTGCCAGCGCCTCGCTAGCGGGGCCTCCAAACACCGGGGAGCTGTTTTTT. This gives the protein CASASLAGPPNTGELFF.